This passage covers 5 T cell receptor beta chains from one sample sequenced in a study of CD8+ T cells in alopecia areata. Treatment noted: oral pan-JAK inhibitor, 5-10 mg twice daily. cDNA reverse transcribed from extracted RNA served as the sequencing template. Libraries were prepared by immunoSEQ multiplex PCR; TCRdb keeps only in-frame clonotypes and omits some of them. The data show some 100,000 clones, with 58% seen just once and around 30% held by the top ten. The material sequenced was CD8+ T cells sorted from blood, taken at week 4, from a patient treated with tofacitinib. These receptors all come from a human donor with alopecia areata.

V and J are TRBV28 and TRBJ1-1; D might be TRBD1 (5 bases). The germline V gene has CDR1 MDHEN and CDR2 SYDVKM. The CDR3 contains 15 residues. The V gene lost 2 bases and the J gene lost 0 bases, with 10 bases spanning the gap. Written as DNA, the CDR3 is TGTGCCAGCAGTTTAGAAGGGGAAGTGAACACTGAAGCTTTCTTT. It encodes CASSLEGEVNTEAFF.

The V gene is TRBV14, the J gene TRBJ1-6, with a possible D match to TRBD1 (5 bases). The CDR3 covers 14 residues. Germline V lookup: CDR1 SGHDN, CDR2 FVKESK. V lost 4 bases, J lost 8 bases, and 12 bases lay in between. The CDR3 DNA follows: TGTGCCAGCAGCCCGTTGGGGGGGGATTCACCCCTCCACTTT. It codes for CASSPLGGDSPLHF.

With regard to this clone: This sample also contains other DNA sequences that code for the same CDR3. This rearrangement joins TRBV29-1 to TRBJ1-1; D is ambiguous. In germline, CDR1 is SQVTM, CDR2 ANQGSEA. CDR3 length: 11 amino acids. V was pared by 6 bases and J by 0 bases, with 5 bases between. CDR3 protein: CSVGLNTEAFF. In DNA form, the CDR3 reads TGCAGCGTCGGCCTGAACACTGAAGCTTTCTTT. The variable domain in full, completed from reference TRBV29-1 and TRBJ1-1, reads SAVISQKPSRDICQRGTSLTIQCQVDSQVTMMFWYRQQPGQSLTLIATANQGSEATYESGFVIDKFPISRPNLTFSTLTVSNMSPEDSSIYLCSVGLNTEAFFGQGTRLTVV.

This clone was counted a few times. This chain uses TRBV9 with TRBJ2-7; tentatively, D is TRBD1 (5 bases). The CDR3 is 14 residues long. CDR1 is SGDLS, CDR2 YYNGEE, per germline. The germline V and J ends were trimmed by 0 bases and 4 bases, with 11 bases remaining between them. Written as DNA, the CDR3 is TGTGCCAGCAGCGTAGGCAGGGCTGGATACGAGCAGTACTTC. The encoded protein is CASSVGRAGYEQYF.

This chain uses TRBV7-9 with TRBJ2-1; 10 bases fit TRBD2. V shed 8 bases and J 5 bases; nucleotides not matched to a gene: 12. The CDR3 consists of 16 residues. CDR1 SEHNR and CDR2 FQNEAQ come from the germline V gene (reference sequence). The CDR3 spells CASGWIAGGLNNEQFF. The CDR3 nucleotides are TGTGCCAGCGGCTGGATAGCGGGGGGTTTGAACAATGAGCAGTTCTTC.